This TCR beta chain derives from a study of T cell repertoires in cytomegalovirus infection. Study background: The public TCR beta signatures pointed to both CMV infection and matching HLA type. General study findings and limits: Carriers of CMV plus the relevant HLA were identified by cumulative public TCR beta family frequency. In two of eight donors, the top clonotype was HLA-C-restricted CMV-specific.

One entry per CDR3 protein, called by TCRdb with MiXCR from the reads. The table records about 530,000 distinct CDR3 sequences, around 27% of them present only once. Many counts were recorded for this clonotype. What it binds is unknown. Trimming removed 2 bases from V and 2 bases from J, with 16 bases in between. The CDR3 sequence is 16 residues long. The chain combines TRBV12-3 or TRBV12-4 with TRBJ2-7; D gene uncertain. Sequenced sample: PBMCs. This TCR was recovered from a human donor in good health (CMV status not recorded). Some clones in this sample may be carry-over from other donors' samples. CDR3 region: CASSLSFAKLTYEQYF. CDR3 bases: TGTGCCAGCAGTTTAAGCTTCGCCAAACTAACCTACGAGCAGTACTTC.